This TCR beta chain was captured by sequencing in a study of post-analysis software for immune sequencing data. Study-level results: A significant reduction in normalized Chao1 diversity was observed in multiple sclerosis patients versus controls. F measure clustering grouped samples strongly by preparation batch. About 5 TRBV segments (TRBV5-6, TRBV5-1 and TRBV20-1 among them) occurred more frequently in patients than in controls.

The library was made from cDNA and included unique molecular identifiers. Researchers reported roughly 0.5 million cDNA molecules coming from roughly 1 to 10 million T cells. TCRdb reprocessed the PCR reads via MiXCR and lists one record per CDR3 protein. The sample holds roughly 600,000 distinct CDR3 sequences; around 40% are singletons and the top ten take under 2%. Between the trimmed V and J ends, which lost 0 bases and 9 bases, there was a span of 14 bases. CDR3 length equals 15 residues. Germline V lookup: CDR1 KGHDR, CDR2 SFDVKD. As for this clonotype: Its specificity is unknown.

Sample: blood. The clonotype was recovered from a girl between 10 and 17 years old with multiple sclerosis. The V gene is TRBV24-1, the J gene TRBJ2-1, with a weak D call TRBD2 (5 bases). CDR3 nucleotides: TGTGCCACCAGTGATTTGGGCGGGCAGGCGACTGAGCAGTTCTTC. Residues: CATSDLGGQATEQFF.